This TCR beta chain was retrieved from a study of early T cells in non-severe SARS-CoV-2 infection. General study findings and limits: There was a bias toward anti-spike CD8 responses in VDJdb matching, which missed private and CD4 specificities.

Each CDR3 protein gets one entry after TCRdb re-called the 5' RACE reads with MiXCR. The top ten hold under 3.5% of the sample, which has approximately 31,000 distinct CDR3 sequences, 6.6% seen once. J gave up 1 base and V 2 bases, and 7 bases lay outside the gene matches. The V gene's germline CDR1 is SGHTA and CDR2 FQGNSA. There are 17 residues in the CDR3. This clonotype was seen at least ten times. No antigen is known for it. The sequenced material came from whole blood. The chain couples TRBV7-2 to TRBJ2-1; TRBD2 matches at 8 bases. The receptor's source is an adult who was a healthcare worker with PCR-confirmed SARS-CoV-2 infection or an uninfected control (not recorded which). CDR3 sequence: CASSLPTAGASYNEQFF. The CDR3 DNA reads as TGTGCCAGCAGCTTACCGACAGCGGGAGCATCCTACAATGAGCAGTTCTTC.